The 15 T cell receptor beta chains given below trace back to one sample, sequenced in a study of beta chain features in type 1 diabetes. Study-level results: Patients with Type 1 diabetes showed moderately but significantly shorter TCRB CDR3s in all four CD4+ subsets.

As every portion of the isolated RNA was reverse transcribed, the sequencing read expressed TCRB transcripts. Repertoires were generated with immunoSEQ multiplex PCR, while TCRdb's copy carries only in-frame clones and drops some. This sample has hundreds of thousands of clones, with approximately 11% found just once. The antigens for these receptors are not known. Material for sequencing was naive CD4+ T cells from blood. The receptors were gathered from a man aged 25-45 years with type 1 diabetes.

This clone was counted a few times. This chain uses TRBV10-2 with TRBJ2-5; 7 bases map to TRBD1. Germline CDR1 and CDR2: WSHSY and SAAADI. The J segment lost 1 base and the V segment lost 0 bases, leaving 2 bases of the junction unmatched. CDR3 length: 15 amino acids. The CDR3: CASSESGTVQETQYF. CDR3 nucleotide sequence: TGCGCCAGCAGTGAGTCCGGGACAGTCCAAGAGACCCAGTACTTC.

A few counts support this clone. Other DNA sequences within the sample encode an identical CDR3. The chain has TRBV28 and TRBJ1-6; 9 bases align to TRBD1. Germline V gives CDR1 MDHEN, CDR2 SYDVKM. This CDR3 contains 14 residues. V was clipped by 3 bases and J by 10 bases; unmatched bases: 4. CDR3 DNA: TGTGCCAGCAGTTTGGGACAGGGAGGATCACCCCTCCACTTT. Translation gives CASSLGQGGSPLHF.

The rearrangement joins TRBV5-4 to TRBJ2-3; 13 positions agree with TRBD2. The CDR3 runs to 16 residues. CDR1 is SGHNT, CDR2 YYREEE, per germline (reference sequence). Trimming took 3 bases from V and 4 from J; bases not matched to a gene: 5. CDR3 in DNA: TGTGCCAGCAGCTGGGGACTAGCGGGATACCCAGATACGCAGTATTTT. This sequence encodes CASSWGLAGYPDTQYF.

The chain employs TRBV9 and TRBJ2-1, with TRBD2 matching over 10 bases. The germline gives CDR1 SGDLS, CDR2 YYNGEE. This CDR3 comprises 15 residues. The ends lost 4 bases at V and 4 bases at J; junction bases unmatched: 5. CDR3 sequence reads: CASSTSGGGYNEQFF. The CDR3 coding sequence is TGTGCCAGCAGCACCAGCGGGGGGGGTTACAATGAGCAGTTCTTC.

The J gene is TRBJ1-2, the V gene TRBV6-5, with a weak D call TRBD1 (6 bases). The V end was cut by 6 bases, the J end by 4 bases, with 18 bases between. Germline-derived CDR1 and CDR2 are MNHEY and SVGAGI. There are 15 residues in the CDR3. The CDR3 spells CASRRRQVDSYGYTF. The CDR3 DNA sequence: TGTGCCAGCAGACGACGACAGGTCGATAGCTATGGCTACACCTTC.

The rearrangement links TRBV15 to TRBJ1-2; 7 nucleotides match TRBD1. In germline, CDR1 is LNHNV, CDR2 YYDKDF (reference sequence). J was trimmed by 3 bases and V by 4 bases; bases with no gene match: 5. This CDR3 is 14 amino acids long. The CDR3 region has the DNA TGTGCCACCAGCACAAACAGGGGAGACTATGGCTACACCTTC. It is translated as CATSTNRGDYGYTF. The variable domain in full, with the rest retrieved from reference TRBV15 and TRBJ1-2, is DAMVIQNPRYQVTQFGKPVTLSCSQTLNHNVMYWYQQKSSQAPKLLFHYYDKDFNNEADTPDNFQSRRPNTSFCFLDIRSPGLGDTAMYLCATSTNRGDYGYTFGSGTRLTVV.

V and J are TRBV6-5 and TRBJ1-1; D uncertain. Germline V gene data show CDR1 as MNHEY and CDR2 as SVGAGI. V was pared by 2 bases and J by 5 bases, with 12 bases between. The CDR3 sequence is 14 residues long. The CDR3 region is CASSYKVGQTEAFF. The DNA of the CDR3 is TGTGCCAGCAGTTACAAAGTTGGCCAAACTGAAGCTTTCTTT.

The J gene is TRBJ2-4, the V gene TRBV7-2; D is ambiguous. The V and J ends lost 5 bases and 8 bases respectively, with 10 bases between them. CDR1 and CDR2 (germline): SGHTA, FQGNSA. CDR3 length: 12 amino acids. CDR3 sequence: CASSHYRDIQYF. CDR3 coding DNA: TGTGCCAGCAGCCATTACCGGGACATTCAGTACTTC.

The V call is TRBV2, the J call TRBJ1-2; 9 positions match TRBD1. The CDR3 is 13 amino acids. Losses at the gene ends were 9 bases for V and 8 bases for J; bases not matched to a gene: 10. Germline-derived CDR1 and CDR2 are SNHLY and FYNNEI. The CDR3 region is CARRNTGGGGYTF. In nucleotides, the CDR3 is TGTGCCAGAAGGAATACAGGGGGCGGGGGCTACACCTTC.

The chain's CDR3 is CASRPGTGGNQPQHF. The CDR3 DNA is TGTGCCAGCAGGCCCGGGACAGGGGGCAATCAGCCCCAGCATTTT. The chain couples TRBV2 to TRBJ1-5, with TRBD1 identical over 10 bases. CDR1 is SNHLY, CDR2 FYNNEI, per germline. The CDR3 has 15 amino acids. V was pared by 6 bases and J by 2 bases, with 4 bases of the junction left unmatched.

V gene TRBV19 combines with J gene TRBJ2-7, with D perhaps TRBD1 (6 bases). This CDR3 has 14 amino acids. Germline lookup yields CDR1 LNHDA and CDR2 SQIVND (reference sequence). Trimming removed 5 bases from V and 0 bases from J, with 11 bases in between. The CDR3 is CASSSQGHSYEQYF. The DNA of the CDR3 is TGTGCCAGTAGTTCACAGGGACACTCCTACGAGCAGTACTTC.

This clone has more than one count but fewer than ten. V usage is TRBV6-5 and J usage is TRBJ1-3; 7 positions match TRBD1. The CDR3 is 14 amino acids. Germline trimming cut 6 bases from V and 4 bases from J; bases unmatched to any gene: 6. The V gene's germline CDR1 is MNHEY and CDR2 SVGAGI. Written as DNA, the CDR3 is TGTGCCAGCAGAGACAGGGTTTACGGAAACACCATATATTTT. Translation: CASRDRVYGNTIYF.

The V call is TRBV9, the J call TRBJ2-3; the D is unclear. The CDR3 covers 15 residues. Germline V CDR1 and CDR2: SGDLS, YYNGEE. V lost 4 bases to trimming and J lost 0 bases, with 12 bases between them. The CDR3 is CASSPLSSSTDTQYF. DNA for the CDR3: TGTGCCAGCAGCCCGCTAAGTTCTAGCACAGATACGCAGTATTTT.

Turning to this clone: Other DNA sequences in this specimen translate into the identical CDR3. The rearrangement joins TRBV7-2 to TRBJ1-6, with D uncertain. The CDR3 loop spans 13 amino acids. Germline V gives CDR1 SGHTA, CDR2 FQGNSA. Between the trimmed V and J ends, which lost 1 base and 10 bases, there was a span of 8 bases. The CDR3, as DNA: TGTGCCAGCAGCTTAGAAGGCGGCTCACCCCTCCACTTT. It codes for CASSLEGGSPLHF.

This clone was recorded a few times. The chain employs TRBV7-2 and TRBJ1-2, with 9 positions matching TRBD1. The CDR3 extends over 16 amino acids. Germline CDR1 and CDR2: SGHTA and FQGNSA. V lost 1 base, J lost 4 bases, and 7 bases stayed unmatched. The CDR3 loop reads CASSLDRGRGAYGYTF. CDR3 nucleotide sequence: TGTGCCAGCAGCTTAGACAGGGGGCGCGGGGCCTATGGCTACACCTTC.